The clone carrying this T cell receptor (beta chain) was seen once. TCRdb's table, derived via immunoSEQ multiplex PCR, lists solely in-frame clones and lacks some. The repertoire has 150,000 to 200,000 clones, approximately 87% of them found once; the top ten carry around 13%. There are 14 residues in the CDR3. V was pared by 4 bases and J by 5 bases, with 2 bases of the junction left unmatched. From germline, CDR1 is KGHSH and CDR2 LQKENI. These data belong to a study of blood T cell repertoires in COVID-19. Whole-study context: Some COVID-19 samples were acute and others convalescent; all came from the United States, Italy and Spain. PBMCs, B-cell-depleted T cells, or T cells provided the cDNA or gDNA that made up the material.

Seattle researchers signed up patients amid active infection and tracked them longitudinally. The chain links TRBV18 to TRBJ2-1; 10 bases match TRBD1. This TCR was recovered from a woman between 65 and 79 years old with COVID-19, enrolled during active disease. Sequencing input: peripheral blood. The CDR3 region is CASSRGTGDNEQFF. The CDR3 region has the DNA TGTGCCAGCTCACGCGGGACAGGGGACAATGAGCAGTTCTTC.